The 18 T cell receptor beta chains given below trace back to one sample, sequenced in a study of blood T cell repertoires in COVID-19. The data were produced by immunoSEQ multiplex PCR, yet TCRdb's version contains in-frame clones alone and is incomplete. Here the sample spans around 47,000 clones, around 87% being singletons. The sample was peripheral blood. The receptors come from a man aged 35 to 55 with COVID-19, enrolled during active disease.

This sequence joins TRBV4-2 and TRBJ1-1; 8 nucleotides align to TRBD1. CDR1 and CDR2 (germline): LGHNA, YNFKEQ. V was pared by 1 base and J by 8 bases, with 6 bases of the junction left unmatched. The CDR3 sequence is 14 residues long. As DNA, the CDR3 is TGTGCCAGCAGCCAAGGGACAGGGAATTCCGAAGCTTTCTTT. Amino acids: CASSQGTGNSEAFF.

The genes are TRBV27 and TRBJ2-3; a possible D gene is TRBD2 (5 bases). Per germline, CDR1 MNHEY and CDR2 SMNVEV (reference sequence). There are 15 residues in the CDR3. The V and J ends lost 3 bases and 7 bases respectively, with 17 bases between them. CDR3 bases: TGTGCCAGCAGTTTTTTGCGAGTGACTACGAATACGCAGTATTTT. The encoded protein is CASSFLRVTTNTQYF.

The rearrangement links TRBV5-4 to TRBJ2-2, with 8 bases fitting TRBD2. The CDR3 has 17 residues. The ends lost 2 bases at V and 0 bases at J; junction bases unmatched: 6. Germline CDR1 is SGHNT and CDR2 is YYREEE (reference sequence). As DNA, the CDR3 is TGTGCCAGCAGCTTACCGGGACTAGGGTCGAACACCGGGGAGCTGTTTTTT. Translated: CASSLPGLGSNTGELFF.

This clone has more than one count but fewer than ten. The chain uses TRBV19 and TRBJ1-5; no reliable D call. The CDR3 runs to 15 residues. Trimming removed 3 bases from V and 0 bases from J, with 9 bases in between. CDR1 LNHDA and CDR2 SQIVND come from the germline V gene (reference sequence). In nucleotides, the CDR3 is TGTGCCAGTAGTATTGACAACAATAGCAATCAGCCCCAGCATTTT. It translates to CASSIDNNSNQPQHF.

The chain carries TRBV5-4 and TRBJ1-1; no reliable D call. Germline CDR1 SGHNT, CDR2 YYREEE (reference sequence). The CDR3 has 15 amino acids. V was pared by 10 bases and J by 0 bases, with 19 bases between. The CDR3 sequence: CAVRFAGPMNTEAFF. The CDR3 DNA reads as TGTGCCGTCCGCTTTGCGGGTCCGATGAACACTGAAGCTTTCTTT. The full variable domain, rest sourced from reference TRBV5-4 and TRBJ1-1, is ETGVTQSPTHLIKTRGQQVTLRCSSQSGHNTVSWYQQALGQGPQFIFQYYREEENGRGNFPPRFSGLQFPNYSSELNVNALELDDSALYLCAVRFAGPMNTEAFFGQGTRLTVV.

The V and J genes are TRBV5-5 and TRBJ2-7; the match to TRBD1 covers 10 bases. The CDR3 runs to 13 residues. Losses at the gene ends were 3 bases for V and 4 bases for J; bases not matched to a gene: 1. Looked up from germline, CDR1 is SGHKS and CDR2 is YYEKEE (reference sequence). CDR3 in amino acids: CASSSGQGYEQYF. The CDR3 region has the DNA TGTGCCAGCAGCTCGGGACAGGGGTACGAGCAGTACTTC.

The chain employs TRBV21-1 and TRBJ2-7; TRBD2 reflects the table's D call only, with no check against the DNA. TRBV21-1 is an annotated pseudogene. The CDR3 totals 13 residues. The CDR3: CASSGRGAYEQYF. In nucleotides, the CDR3 is TGTGCCAGCAGCGGTCGGGGGGCCTACGAGCAGTACTTC.

This clone was recorded only once. The chain couples TRBV15 to TRBJ2-5; tentative D call: TRBD1 (6 bases). The ends were cut back, 0 bases at V and 3 bases at J, with 14 bases in the middle. CDR1 is LNHNV, CDR2 YYDKDF, per germline (reference sequence). This CDR3 contains 16 residues. CDR3 sequence (DNA): TGTGCCACCAGCAGAGAAACAGGGAATATTGAAGAGACCCAGTACTTC. This gives the protein CATSRETGNIEETQYF.

This chain joins TRBV19 and TRBJ2-1; 16 bases fit TRBD2. CDR1 LNHDA and CDR2 SQIVND come from the germline V gene (reference sequence). The V gene end was trimmed by 5 bases and the J gene end by 10 bases; junction bases not matched to a gene: 8. The CDR3 covers 16 residues. In DNA, the CDR3 is TGTGCCAGTAGTGTAGGGACTAGCGGGGGGGCCCAGGAGCAGTTCTTC. It yields the protein CASSVGTSGGAQEQFF. Variable domain in full (rest from reference TRBV19 and TRBJ2-1): DGGITQSPKYLFRKEGQNVTLSCEQNLNHDAMYWYRQDPGQGLRLIYYSQIVNDFQKGDIAEGYSVSREKKESFPLTVTSAQKNPTAFYLCASSVGTSGGAQEQFFGPGTRLTVL.

The genes are TRBV30 and TRBJ2-3, with D maybe TRBD2 (6 bases). The CDR3 spans 16 residues. V was pared by 4 bases and J by 2 bases, with 19 bases between. The germline V gene has CDR1 GTSNPN and CDR2 SVGIG (reference sequence). CDR3 in amino acids: CAWKRFRGRHTDTQYF. CDR3 sequence (DNA): TGTGCCTGGAAACGGTTCCGGGGGAGGCACACAGATACGCAGTATTTT.

V usage is TRBV6-6 and J usage is TRBJ1-1; 8 bases align to TRBD1. V lost 5 bases, J lost 6 bases, and 17 bases stayed unmatched. Germline lookup yields CDR1 MNHNY and CDR2 SVGAGI (reference sequence). This CDR3 spans 17 amino acids. In nucleotides, the CDR3 is TGTGCCAGCAGTCCAGGCACCGGACAGGGAATGGTCGCTGAAGCTTTCTTT. Translated, it gives CASSPGTGQGMVAEAFF.

The J gene is TRBJ2-2, the V gene TRBV24-1, with D possibly matching TRBD2 (5 bases). Germline CDR1 and CDR2: KGHDR and SFDVKD. The CDR3 spans 15 residues. V was shortened by 0 bases and J by 4 bases, with 8 bases between the two germline ends. In nucleotides, the CDR3 is TGTGCCACCAGTGATTTGAGAGGGCCCACCGGGGAGCTGTTTTTT. Amino acid sequence: CATSDLRGPTGELFF.

This chain connects TRBV21-1 to TRBJ2-2; TRBD1 was called by the table and not checked on the DNA. TRBV21-1 is deemed a pseudogene. This CDR3 contains 16 residues. Here the CDR3 reads CASSNTPRSITGELFF. The CDR3 nucleotides read TGTGCCAGCAGCAATACCCCCCGCAGTATCACCGGGGAGCTGTTTTTT.

The chain uses TRBV6-2 or TRBV6-3 and TRBJ2-5; D uncertain. Trimming left V 2 bases short and J 5 bases short, with 9 bases between. CDR1 is MNHEY, CDR2 SVGEGT, per germline. The CDR3 runs to 13 residues. In DNA, the CDR3 is TGTGCCAGCAGTTACGGGCCCCCTGAGACCCAGTACTTC. Translating gives CASSYGPPETQYF.

This clone was recorded a few times. The chain carries TRBV30 and TRBJ1-5; D gene unclear. This CDR3 has 13 residues. V was pared by 3 bases and J by 7 bases, with 13 bases between. Germline V gives CDR1 GTSNPN, CDR2 SVGIG (reference sequence). The CDR3 bases are TGTGCCTGGAGGGCGGGGTCGGGCCAGCCCCAGCATTTT. This gives the protein CAWRAGSGQPQHF.

Here the CDR3 DNA reads TGTGCCAGCAGCCAACCCGGGGGGTGGGAGACCCAGTACTTC. This translates into CASSQPGGWETQYF. The chain links TRBV3-1 (or the pseudogene TRBV3-2) to TRBJ2-5; 7 bases match TRBD2. CDR3 length: 14 residues. The germline V gene encodes CDR1 LGHDT and CDR2 YNNKEL (reference sequence). The V gene end was trimmed by 2 bases and the J gene end by 5 bases; junction bases not matched to a gene: 5.

The chain uses TRBV19 and TRBJ2-2; tentatively, D is TRBD2 (6 bases). This CDR3 is built from 16 residues. The germline V and J ends were trimmed by 4 bases and 1 base, with 13 bases remaining between them. From germline, CDR1 is LNHDA and CDR2 SQIVND (reference sequence). The chain's CDR3 is CASSTRLVVNTGELFF. The CDR3 nucleotides are TGTGCCAGTAGTACTCGACTAGTAGTGAACACCGGGGAGCTGTTTTTT.

This chain connects TRBV19 to TRBJ1-1; 9 nucleotides agree with TRBD1. Germline CDR1 LNHDA, CDR2 SQIVND (reference sequence). The CDR3 runs 14 residues. V lost 5 bases to trimming and J lost 3 bases; unmatched junction nucleotides: 4. DNA for the CDR3: TGTGCCAGTAGTGGACAGGGGTGGGACACTGAAGCTTTCTTT. This codes for CASSGQGWDTEAFF.